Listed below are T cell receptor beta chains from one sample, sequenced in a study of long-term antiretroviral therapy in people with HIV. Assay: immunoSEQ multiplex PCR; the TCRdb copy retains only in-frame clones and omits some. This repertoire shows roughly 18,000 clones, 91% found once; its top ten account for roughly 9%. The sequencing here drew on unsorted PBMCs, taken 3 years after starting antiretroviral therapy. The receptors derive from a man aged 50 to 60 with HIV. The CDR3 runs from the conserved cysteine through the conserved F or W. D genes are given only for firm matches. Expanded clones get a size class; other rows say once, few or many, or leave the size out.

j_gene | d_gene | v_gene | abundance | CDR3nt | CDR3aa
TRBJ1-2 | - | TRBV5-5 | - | TGTGCCAGCAGCTTGGCAGGGATGAGTGGCTACACCTTC | CASSLAGMSGYTF
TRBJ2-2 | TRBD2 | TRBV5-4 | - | TGTGCCAGCAGCTTCCCTAGCGGGGGGACGAACACCGGGGAGCTGTTTTTT | CASSFPSGGTNTGELFF
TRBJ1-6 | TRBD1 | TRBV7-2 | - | TGTGCCAGCAACCAGGACTCAGGGGGCGTGGGGTCACCCCTCCACTTT | CASNQDSGGVGSPLHF
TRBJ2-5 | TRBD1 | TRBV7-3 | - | TGTGCCAGCAGCCCGAGGGACAGCCAAGAGACCCAGTACTTC | CASSPRDSQETQYF
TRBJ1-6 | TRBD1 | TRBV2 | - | TGTGCCAGCAGTGCCCGACAGGGTTCATCACCCCTCCACTTT | CASSARQGSSPLHF
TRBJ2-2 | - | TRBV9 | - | TGTGCCAGCAGCCCACGGTTAGACAGCAACACCGGGGAGCTGTTTTTT | CASSPRLDSNTGELFF
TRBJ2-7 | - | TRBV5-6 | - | TGTGCCAGCAGCTTGGAGACAGGTAGCTCCTACGAGCAGTACTTC | CASSLETGSSYEQYF
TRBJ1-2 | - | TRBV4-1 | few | TGCGCCAGCAGCCAAGTTATAGGACAAAACTATGGCTACACCTTC | CASSQVIGQNYGYTF
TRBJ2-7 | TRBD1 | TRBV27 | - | TGTGCCAGCAGCCCGACAGGGGGAGGCTTCTACGAGCAGTACTTC | CASSPTGGGFYEQYF
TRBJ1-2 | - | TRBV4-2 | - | TGTGCCAGCAGCCAAGTTGGCTCCCGGGGAGGCTATGGCTACACCTTC | CASSQVGSRGGYGYTF
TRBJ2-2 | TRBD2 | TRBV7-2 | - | TGTGCCAGCAGCGTAACCGGGACTAGTAACACCGGGGAGCTGTTTTTT | CASSVTGTSNTGELFF
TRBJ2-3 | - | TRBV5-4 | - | TGTGCCAGCAGCTTGCGAGGGCTTAGTCCCGGCACAGATACGCAGTATTTT | CASSLRGLSPGTDTQYF
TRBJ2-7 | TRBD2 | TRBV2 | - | TGTGCCAGCAGAAAGACTAGCGGGGGGGCCTACGAGCAGTACTTC | CASRKTSGGAYEQYF
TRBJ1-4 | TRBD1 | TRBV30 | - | TGTGCCTGGAGTGTACAAACAGGGGGCGAAAAACTGTTTTTT | CAWSVQTGGEKLFF
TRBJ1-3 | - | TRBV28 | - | TGTGCCAGCAGTTTAAGCAGGGCTGGAAACACCATATATTTT | CASSLSRAGNTIYF
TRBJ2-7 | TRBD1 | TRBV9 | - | TGTGCCAGCAGCCCCGGGGACAGGGGGGCCTGGGGGCAGTACTTC | CASSPGDRGAWGQYF
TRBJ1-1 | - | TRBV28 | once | TGTGCCAGCAGTTTAAGGGACCATTCAATACCTGAAGCTTTCTTT | CASSLRDHSIPEAFF
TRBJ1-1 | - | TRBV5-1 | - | TGCGCCAGCAGCTACGGACACACGAACACTGAAGCTTTCTTT | CASSYGHTNTEAFF
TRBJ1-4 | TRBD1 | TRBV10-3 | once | TGTGCCATCGGACAGGCGAATGAAAAACTGTTTTTT | CAIGQANEKLFF
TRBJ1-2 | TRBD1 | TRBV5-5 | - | TGTGCCAGCAGCGGAACAGGGGCCCCTCCCTCTAACTATGGCTACACCTTC | CASSGTGAPPSNYGYTF
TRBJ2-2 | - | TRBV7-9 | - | TGTGCCAGCAGCTTAGCAGCCGCGAACACCGGGGAGCTGTTTTTT | CASSLAAANTGELFF
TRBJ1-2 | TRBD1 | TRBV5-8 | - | TGTGCCAGCAGTTTAGCAGGGGGAGGTGATGGCTACACCTTC | CASSLAGGGDGYTF
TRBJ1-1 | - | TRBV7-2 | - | TGTGCCAGCAGCTTTGAAGGGGCCGGAGCTTTCTTT | CASSFEGAGAFF
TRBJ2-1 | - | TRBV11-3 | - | TGTGCCAGCAGCTCCTCCAGGAGAGCAGACAATGAGCAGTTCTTC | CASSSSRRADNEQFF
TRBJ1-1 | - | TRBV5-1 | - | TGCGCCAGCAGCCCACAGGGTGGGCTAGGGGCTTTCTTT | CASSPQGGLGAFF
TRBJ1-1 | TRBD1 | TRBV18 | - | TGTGCCAGCTCACTTGGACAGGGGAACACTGAAGCTTTCTTT | CASSLGQGNTEAFF
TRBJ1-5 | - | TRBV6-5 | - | TGTGCCAGCAGTTACGGGGCAGACAATCAGCCCCAGCATTTT | CASSYGADNQPQHF
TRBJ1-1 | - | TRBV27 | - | TGTGCCAGCAGTTTATCAGAGCAGGGTCACACTGAAGCTTTCTTT | CASSLSEQGHTEAFF
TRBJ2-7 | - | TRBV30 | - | TGTGCCTGGAGCCTGGGCCGGAGGGAGCAGTACTTC | CAWSLGRREQYF
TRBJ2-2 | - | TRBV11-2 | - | TGTGCCAGCAGCCAAGGGGTAAGGGGGTGCACCGGGGAGCTGTTTTTT | CASSQGVRGCTGELFF
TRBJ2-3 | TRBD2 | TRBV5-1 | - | TGCGCCAGCAGTCCTAGCGGGGGGTCGACAGATACGCAGTATTTT | CASSPSGGSTDTQYF
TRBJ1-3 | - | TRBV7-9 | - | TGTGCCAGCAGCTTGGGACGACTCTCTGGAAACACCATATATTTT | CASSLGRLSGNTIYF
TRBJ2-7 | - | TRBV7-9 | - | TGTGCCAGCAGCTTAGCGGAGCGACAGGGAGGGTACGAGCAGTACTTC | CASSLAERQGGYEQYF
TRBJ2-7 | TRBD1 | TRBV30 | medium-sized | TGTGCCTGGAGTGGGACAGGAAAAACCTACGAGCAGTACTTC | CAWSGTGKTYEQYF
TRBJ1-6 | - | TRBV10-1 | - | TGCGCCAGCAGTGAGTCCGGGGGAAATTCACCCCTCCACTTT | CASSESGGNSPLHF